Only a few counts were recorded for the clone carrying this T cell receptor (beta chain). These data come from a study of T cells in Graves' hyperthyroidism and ophthalmopathy. Researchers amplified the TCR beta CDR3 regions from RNA transcripts. The TCR CDR3 first-round RT-PCR relied on the HTBI primer set. One entry per CDR3 protein, called by TCRdb with MiXCR from the multiplex PCR reads. The sample has 160,000 or so distinct CDR3 sequences; about 9.4% are singletons. In germline, CDR1 is MNHEY, CDR2 SMNVEV (reference sequence). CDR3 length: 15 amino acids. The V gene lost 6 bases and the J gene lost 6 bases, with 18 bases spanning the gap.

Sequenced: blood. The chain carries TRBV27 and TRBJ1-5; weak D call: TRBD1 (6 bases). This clonotype was sampled from a woman in her late teens or twenties with Graves' hyperthyroidism that later progressed to Graves' ophthalmopathy. The CDR3 nucleotides read TGTGCCAGCAGCCCTAGAGGGGGGGTAGGTCAGCCCCAGCATTTT. Translating gives CASSPRGGVGQPQHF.